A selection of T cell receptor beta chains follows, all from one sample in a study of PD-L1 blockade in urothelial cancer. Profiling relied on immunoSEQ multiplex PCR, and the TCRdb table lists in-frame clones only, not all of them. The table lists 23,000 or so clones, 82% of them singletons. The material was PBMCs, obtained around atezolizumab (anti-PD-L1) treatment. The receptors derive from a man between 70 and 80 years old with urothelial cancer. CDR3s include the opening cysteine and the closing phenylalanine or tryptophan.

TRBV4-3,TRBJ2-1,CASSQDSSGNDNEQFF
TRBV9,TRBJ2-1,CASSSGYNEQFF
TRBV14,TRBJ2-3,CASSHTLGRGTDTQYF
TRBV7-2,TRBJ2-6,CASSSRGGANVLTF
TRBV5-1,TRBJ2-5,CASTPGRVGETQYF
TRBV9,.,CASSDNPAGQGSYEQYF
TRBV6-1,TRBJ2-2,CASSVGENTGELFF
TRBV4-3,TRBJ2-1,CASSQDRPGYNEQFF
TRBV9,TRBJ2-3,CASSVAPTSGRTTDTQYF
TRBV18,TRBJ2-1,CASSRRQGRNNEQFF
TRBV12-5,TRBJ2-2,CASGSGQANTGELFF
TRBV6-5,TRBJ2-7,CATTGSYEQYF
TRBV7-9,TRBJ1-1,CASSPRDRGLNTEAFF
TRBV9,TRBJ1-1,CASSVAGLGEANTEAFF
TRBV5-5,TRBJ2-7,CASQKDSYEQYF
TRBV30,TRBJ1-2,CAWRKEVTFGYTF
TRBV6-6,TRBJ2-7,CASSSQQEYEQYF
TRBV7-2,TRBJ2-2,CAYTQGFNTGELFF
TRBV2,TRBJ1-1,CASSVTPNTEAFF
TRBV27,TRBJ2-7,CASSLASGMYNEQYF
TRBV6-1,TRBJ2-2,CASSAAGGDSTGELFF
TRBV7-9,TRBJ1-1,CASSAPGRRDTEAFF
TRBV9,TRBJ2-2,CASSSTGGEAGELFF
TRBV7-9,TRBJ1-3,CASSFGDSGNTIYF
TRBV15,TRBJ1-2,CATSRDNGPNYGYTF
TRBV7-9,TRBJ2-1,CASSLDVGPSGPNEQFF
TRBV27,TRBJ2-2,CASSLIPFGGELFF
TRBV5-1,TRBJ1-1,CASSLDSTGMNTEAFF
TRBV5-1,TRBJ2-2,CASSISGTRGGPGELFF
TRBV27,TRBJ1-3,CASSPAAGNTIYF
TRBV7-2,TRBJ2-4,CASSLVATEGQNIQYF
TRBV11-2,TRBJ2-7,CASSFGGTSGKYF
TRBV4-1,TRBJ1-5,CASSQGMTSNQPQHF
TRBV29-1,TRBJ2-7,CSVAAGVYEQYF
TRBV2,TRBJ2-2,CASSREGAGTGELFF
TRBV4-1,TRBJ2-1,CASSQADFLATTYNEQFF
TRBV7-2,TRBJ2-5,CASSSQVTKEETQYF
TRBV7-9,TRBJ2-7,CASSLTGIYEQYF
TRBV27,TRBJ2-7,CASSLKGAGAGEQYF
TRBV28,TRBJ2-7,CASSSPLAGVNLEQYF
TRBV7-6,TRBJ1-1,CASSLAAGTRLEAFF
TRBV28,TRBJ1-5,CASSLSLGSGGGQPQHF
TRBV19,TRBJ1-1,CASSPTLGSLNTEAFF
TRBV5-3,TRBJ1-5,CASFRATGIDQPQHF
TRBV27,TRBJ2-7,CASSLASIRSGSYEQYF
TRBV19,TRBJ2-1,CASSTGTSGLGEQFF
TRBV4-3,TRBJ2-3,CASSMAGGGDTQYF
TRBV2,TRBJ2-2,CASSEEAGGWTGELFF
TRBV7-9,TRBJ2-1,CASSLGREIGNEQFF
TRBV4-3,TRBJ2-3,CASSQGGASTTDTQYF
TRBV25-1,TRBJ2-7,CASSGPWTYYEQYF
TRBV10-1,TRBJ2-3,CASSVDRGITDTQYF